These 31 T cell receptor beta chains were sequenced from one sample in a study of control samples from healthy donors and cancer patients. Method: immunoSEQ multiplex PCR; TCRdb's copy keeps in-frame clones and lacks some. This table has around 200,000 clones, 90% to 95% appearing once. Sequenced sample: blood. The receptor source for this set is a man aged 18 to 30 in good health.

The CDR3 sequence: CASSLGQEPAEAFF. The DNA of the CDR3 is TGTGCCAGCAGCCTGGGACAGGAGCCTGCTGAAGCTTTCTTT. The chain is built from TRBV28 and TRBJ1-1; 8 positions match TRBD1. V lost 6 bases and J lost 6; bases outside the gene matches: 9. CDR3 length equals 14 residues. CDR1 is MDHEN and CDR2 is SYDVKM in the germline V gene.

The chain is built from TRBV5-1 and TRBJ2-7, with D unresolved. Germline V gene data show CDR1 as SGHRS and CDR2 as YFSETQ. The V end was cut by 2 bases, the J end by 4 bases, with 10 bases between. The CDR3 runs 13 residues. CDR3 bases: TGCGCCAGCAGCTTTAGTAGTTCTTACGAGCAGTACTTC. Translating it yields CASSFSSSYEQYF.

The chain is built from TRBV6-5 and TRBJ2-2; no clear D. This CDR3 is 16 amino acids long. From germline, CDR1 is MNHEY and CDR2 SVGAGI. Trimming stripped 0 bases from V and 2 bases from J, with 10 bases between. CDR3 loop: CASSYSFVLNTGELFF. The CDR3 DNA is TGTGCCAGCAGTTACTCATTCGTATTAAACACCGGGGAGCTGTTTTTT.

The chain recombines TRBV7-8 with TRBJ2-1, with a possible D match to TRBD1 (6 bases). V was clipped by 0 bases and J by 8 bases, with 11 bases between them. This CDR3 spans 14 amino acids. CDR1 SGHVS and CDR2 FQNEAQ come from the germline V gene. The DNA of the CDR3 is TGTGCCAGCAGCTTAGCGAATGGGGGCTATGAGCAGTTCTTC. The encoded protein is CASSLANGGYEQFF.

The count of this clone is one. The V call is TRBV5-4, the J call TRBJ2-2; 8 positions match TRBD2. Losses at the gene ends were 4 bases for V and 3 bases for J; bases not matched to a gene: 8. This CDR3 has 16 amino acids. Per the germline V gene, CDR1 is SGHNT and CDR2 is YYREEE (reference sequence). Written as DNA, the CDR3 is TGTGCCAGCAGCGACCGGGGGGGGGCGGACACCGGGGAGCTGTTTTTT. Protein product: CASSDRGGADTGELFF. Looking up the rest from reference TRBV5-4 and TRBJ2-2 gives the full variable domain: ETGVTQSPTHLIKTRGQQVTLRCSSQSGHNTVSWYQQALGQGPQFIFQYYREEENGRGNFPPRFSGLQFPNYSSELNVNALELDDSALYLCASSDRGGADTGELFFGEGSRLTVL.

The chain links TRBV28 to TRBJ2-1; D gene ambiguous. This CDR3 has 15 residues. V was shortened by 6 bases and J by 5 bases, with 17 bases between the two germline ends. Germline V gene sequence: CDR1 MDHEN, CDR2 SYDVKM. CDR3 sequence: CASSPAYRTHNEQFF. CDR3 nucleotide sequence: TGTGCCAGCAGCCCCGCCTACCGTACTCACAATGAGCAGTTCTTC.

The chain carries TRBV9 and TRBJ2-2; maybe TRBD2 (6 bases). Germline-derived CDR1 and CDR2 are SGDLS and YYNGEE. V dropped 3 bases and J dropped 0 bases, with 15 bases sitting between them. There are 17 residues in the CDR3. The CDR3 here is CASSAAGWGSNTGELFF. The CDR3 nucleotides read TGTGCCAGCAGCGCCGCGGGGTGGGGCTCGAACACCGGGGAGCTGTTTTTT.

V gene TRBV6-2 or TRBV6-3 combines with J gene TRBJ1-5; no definite D call. V dropped 0 bases and J dropped 2 bases, with 11 bases sitting between them. This CDR3 spans 16 amino acids. The germline V gene encodes CDR1 MNHEY and CDR2 SVGEGT. CDR3 nucleotides: TGTGCCAGCAGTTACTCGAGAGGCCAGGGCAATCAGCCCCAGCATTTT. It codes for CASSYSRGQGNQPQHF.

The chain uses TRBV18 and TRBJ1-1; perhaps TRBD1 as D (5 bases). The V end was cut by 1 base, the J end by 4 bases, with 13 bases between. This CDR3 region has 15 residues. Germline loops: CDR1 KGHSH, CDR2 LQKENI. The CDR3 protein is CASSPQGTLSTEAFF. The DNA of the CDR3 is TGTGCCAGCTCACCACAAGGGACGCTGAGCACTGAAGCTTTCTTT.

This chain connects TRBV11-2 to TRBJ1-3; D remains unclear. This CDR3 has 16 amino acids. Trimming shortened V by 1 base and J by 4 bases, and 14 bases separated the two germline ends. From germline, CDR1 is SGHAT and CDR2 FQNNGV. CDR3 nucleotides: TGTGCCAGCAGCTTAGTGAGTGGGTTTCGCGGAAACACCATATATTTT. Its protein is CASSLVSGFRGNTIYF.

The chain carries TRBV7-8 and TRBJ2-5; D might be TRBD2 (5 bases). Per the germline V gene, CDR1 is SGHVS and CDR2 is FQNEAQ. The V end lost 5 bases, the J end lost 2 bases, and 15 bases lay between the germline ends. This CDR3 spans 15 amino acids. The CDR3 loop is CASSTRPTLQETQYF. The DNA of the CDR3 is TGTGCCAGCAGCACTAGACCGACCCTACAAGAGACCCAGTACTTC.

Turning to this clone: Other DNA sequences within the sample encode an identical CDR3. This chain links TRBV9 with TRBJ2-1, with 14 bases that match TRBD2. Germline V gives CDR1 SGDLS, CDR2 YYNGEE. The CDR3 sequence is 16 residues long. V gave up 3 bases and J gave up 5 bases; unmatched junction bases: 4. CDR3 loop: CASSARLAGGNNEQFF. CDR3 nucleotides: TGTGCCAGCAGCGCCCGACTAGCGGGGGGGAACAATGAGCAGTTCTTC.

The genes are TRBV24-1 and TRBJ2-7; unclear D gene. The CDR3 spans 12 residues. Germline values: CDR1 KGHDR, CDR2 SFDVKD. V was trimmed by 7 bases and J by 2 bases, leaving 8 bases between them. DNA for the CDR3: TGTGCCACCAGGGGCATTCCCTACGAGCAGTACTTC. This gives the protein CATRGIPYEQYF.

The chain couples TRBV24-1 to TRBJ2-2; TRBD2 agrees at 11 bases. The CDR3 covers 17 residues. CDR1 is KGHDR, CDR2 SFDVKD, per germline. V trimming: 9 bases; J trimming: 3 bases; junction bases outside the gene matches: 11. This CDR3 is CATDGNSGGGYTGELFF. CDR3 coding DNA: TGTGCCACCGATGGAAATAGCGGGGGGGGTTACACCGGGGAGCTGTTTTTT.

This chain uses TRBV18 with TRBJ2-2; tentatively, D is TRBD1 (5 bases). The germline V and J ends were trimmed by 6 bases and 3 bases, with 8 bases remaining between them. The CDR3 runs 13 residues. The germline CDR1 and CDR2 sequences are KGHSH and LQKENI. The CDR3 coding sequence is TGTGCCAGCTCCTCCAGGGACACCGGGGAGCTGTTTTTT. This codes for CASSSRDTGELFF.

On this clone: This specimen includes other DNA sequences encoding the same CDR3. This sequence joins TRBV5-1 and TRBJ2-3; no reliable D call. Trimming shortened V by 0 bases and J by 2 bases, and 4 bases separated the two germline ends. The CDR3 has 13 amino acids. The germline gives CDR1 SGHRS, CDR2 YFSETQ. CDR3 protein: CASSLVSTDTQYF. The DNA of the CDR3 is TGCGCCAGCAGCTTGGTATCCACAGATACGCAGTATTTT. Variable domain in full (rest from reference TRBV5-1 and TRBJ2-3): KAGVTQTPRYLIKTRGQQVTLSCSPISGHRSVSWYQQTPGQGLQFLFEYFSETQRNKGNFPGRFSGRQFSNSRSEMNVSTLELGDSALYLCASSLVSTDTQYFGPGTRLTVL.

V and J are TRBV30 and TRBJ2-2, with 8 bases aligning to TRBD1. The CDR3 is made up of 16 amino acids. Germline CDR1 and CDR2: GTSNPN and SVGIG (reference sequence). With 2 bases clipped from V and 1 base from J, the junction kept 6 bases outside the gene matches. The CDR3 region is CAWSTYGTGNTGELFF. The CDR3 region has the DNA TGTGCCTGGAGTACTTACGGGACAGGGAACACCGGGGAGCTGTTTTTT. Complete variable domain (other parts from reference TRBV30 and TRBJ2-2): SQTIHQWPATLVQPVGSPLSLECTVEGTSNPNLYWYRQAAGRGLQLLFYSVGIGQISSEVPQNLSASRPQDRQFILSSKKLLLSDSGFYLCAWSTYGTGNTGELFFGEGSRLTVL.

In this sample, this clone turned up once. The V gene is TRBV11-2, the J gene TRBJ2-2, with 11 bases fitting TRBD2. The CDR3 is made up of 18 amino acids. In germline, CDR1 is SGHAT, CDR2 FQNNGV. V lost 2 bases and J lost 4; bases outside the gene matches: 9. The CDR3 DNA sequence: TGTGCCAGCAGCTTAACTTTTACTAGCGGGGGAGGCACCGGGGAGCTGTTTTTT. Its protein is CASSLTFTSGGGTGELFF.

The J gene is TRBJ2-7, the V gene TRBV10-3; D gene uncertain. V was clipped by 6 bases and J by 3 bases, with 12 bases between them. From germline, CDR1 is ENHRY and CDR2 SYGVKD. This CDR3 region has 13 residues. The CDR3 DNA sequence: TGTGCCATCAGATCCGACACCCTCTACGAGCAGTACTTC. It is translated as CAIRSDTLYEQYF.

The chain joins TRBV28 to TRBJ2-7, with D uncertain. This CDR3 is built from 14 residues. V was cut by 3 bases and J by 3 bases, with 12 bases left in between. Germline CDR1 and CDR2: MDHEN and SYDVKM. In DNA form, the CDR3 reads TGTGCCAGCAGTTTGACCGGACGGTTCTACGAGCAGTACTTC. This sequence encodes CASSLTGRFYEQYF.

The chain combines TRBV11-2 with TRBJ2-7; 9 nucleotides match TRBD2. The CDR3 runs to 17 residues. Germline V gene data show CDR1 as SGHAT and CDR2 as FQNNGV. The V and J ends lost 5 bases and 2 bases, in that order; junction bases with no gene match: 13. In DNA form, the CDR3 reads TGTGCCAGCAGCCCCGGGGGCCTAGCGGGGTCTACCTACGAGCAGTACTTC. Its protein is CASSPGGLAGSTYEQYF.

The gene calls are TRBV5-3 and TRBJ1-4, with D unresolved. TRBV5-3 is flagged as an ORF with uncertain function. The CDR3 loop spans 20 amino acids. Trimming removed 4 bases at V and 0 bases at J, with 25 bases between. This CDR3 is CARSPQLAGLTAATNEKLFF. Written as DNA, the CDR3 is TGTGCCAGAAGCCCCCAACTAGCGGGGTTAACAGCCGCAACTAATGAAAAACTGTTTTTT.

A remark on this clone: The same CDR3 also results from other DNA sequences found in this sample. This rearrangement joins TRBV5-3 to TRBJ2-6, with unresolved D. TRBV5-3 belongs to the ORF category, with a function that is uncertain. Trimming cost V 0 bases and J 0 bases, with 7 bases left between them. This CDR3 is built from 16 residues. The DNA of the CDR3 is TGTGCCAGAAGCTTGGTCCGAATCTCTGGGGCCAACGTCCTGACTTTC. Protein product: CARSLVRISGANVLTF.

The chain joins TRBV29-1 to TRBJ2-1; 9 bases agree with TRBD2. The CDR3 runs 12 residues. CDR1 is SQVTM and CDR2 is ANQGSEA in the germline V gene. V trimming: 6 bases; J trimming: 6 bases; junction bases outside the gene matches: 3. The CDR3 protein is CSVGRGGNEQFF. Written as DNA, the CDR3 is TGCAGCGTCGGGCGGGGGGGCAATGAGCAGTTCTTC.

The CDR3 coding sequence is TGTGCCAGCAGTCCTAGGAATGAGCAGTTCTTC. Protein: CASSPRNEQFF. The J gene is TRBJ2-1, the V gene TRBV6-6; D call uncertain. This CDR3 contains 11 residues. V was clipped by 5 bases and J by 7 bases, with 6 bases between them. CDR1 is MNHNY and CDR2 is SVGAGI in the germline V gene (reference sequence).

The J gene is TRBJ2-5, the V gene TRBV29-1; weak D call: TRBD2 (7 bases). V was pared by 4 bases and J by 5 bases, with 17 bases between. This CDR3 comprises 14 residues. Looked up from germline, CDR1 is SQVTM and CDR2 is ANQGSEA. The CDR3: CSVGGGGWRETQYF. The CDR3 nucleotides are TGCAGCGTTGGCGGGGGCGGGTGGAGGGAGACCCAGTACTTC.

The chain links TRBV20-1 to TRBJ2-1; possible D gene TRBD1, 5 bases. With 6 bases removed from V and 7 bases from J, the gap between germline ends came to 10 bases. From germline, CDR1 is DFQATT and CDR2 SNEGSKA (reference sequence). This CDR3 spans 11 amino acids. This CDR3 reads CSAQGWNEQFF. The DNA for the CDR3 is TGCAGTGCGCAGGGATGGAATGAGCAGTTCTTC.

The chain uses TRBV2 and TRBJ2-7; D is undetermined. Looked up from germline, CDR1 is SNHLY and CDR2 is FYNNEI. Trimming removed 2 bases at V and 0 bases at J, with 8 bases between. The CDR3 covers 14 residues. The DNA for the CDR3 is TGTGCCAGCAGTGAATTTGTGACCTCCTACGAGCAGTACTTC. This codes for CASSEFVTSYEQYF.

The chain is built from TRBV7-3 and TRBJ1-1; the D gene is possibly TRBD1 (5 bases). Germline loops: CDR1 SGHTA, CDR2 FQGTGA. V was pared by 1 base and J by 4 bases, with 22 bases between. This CDR3 spans 18 amino acids. In nucleotides, the CDR3 is TGTGCCAGCAGCTTAATTGGAGGGACCCATGAAGTGGGCACTGAAGCTTTCTTT. It specifies CASSLIGGTHEVGTEAFF.

This clone was detected only once. This sequence joins TRBV18 and TRBJ2-1; D possibly corresponds to TRBD2 (6 bases). Trimming removed 0 bases at V and 3 bases at J, with 12 bases between. This CDR3 is built from 16 residues. The germline V gene has CDR1 KGHSH and CDR2 LQKENI. The CDR3 nucleotides read TGTGCCAGCTCACCACCTACGGGGGACCTCTACAATGAGCAGTTCTTC. This translates into CASSPPTGDLYNEQFF. Based on the CDR3 plus reference TRBV18 and TRBJ2-1, the full variable domain is NAGVMQNPRHLVRRRGQEARLRCSPMKGHSHVYWYRQLPEEGLKFMVYLQKENIIDESGMPKERFSAEFPKEGPSILRIQQVVRGDSAAYFCASSPPTGDLYNEQFFGPGTRLTVL.

V gene TRBV7-3 combines with J gene TRBJ1-1; possible D gene TRBD1, 6 bases. This CDR3 is built from 14 residues. The ends were cut back, 2 bases at V and 1 base at J, with 8 bases in the middle. CDR1 SGHTA and CDR2 FQGTGA come from the germline V gene. CDR3: CASSLHRENTEAFF. The CDR3 DNA sequence: TGTGCCAGCAGCTTACACAGGGAGAACACTGAAGCTTTCTTT.